This entry lists 8 T cell receptor beta chains sequenced from one sample in a study of T cells after posttransplantation cyclophosphamide (dated by TCRdb to about 2016). Reading the label with the study, this specimen's treatment or condition is: high-dose cyclophosphamide on days +3 and +4 as single-agent GVHD prophylaxis. PTCy patients received busulfan and fludarabine conditioning, a related or unrelated marrow graft, and cyclophosphamide on days +3 and +4. The library came from the immunoSEQ multiplex PCR assay. TCRdb mirrors the immuneACCESS table, restricted to in-frame sequences. Some clones are absent from its copies; in checked studies, under half trace to an unresolved V gene, and the reason for the others is unknown. In this sample the table shows around 40,000 clones, around 91% of which occur a single time. The ten largest account for 2% to 2.5% of the sample. This material consisted of PBMCs, taken about 62 days after allogeneic stem cell transplant with posttransplant cyclophosphamide. These receptors came from a male patient between 60 and 69 years old who received an allogeneic stem cell transplant from a related donor and was CMV-positive. After transplantation, some T cells may belong to the graft donor instead of the recipient.

This chain links TRBV4-1 with TRBJ1-2, with 8 bases aligning to TRBD1. Losses at the gene ends were 1 base for V and 3 bases for J; bases not matched to a gene: 4. From germline, CDR1 is MGHRA and CDR2 YSYEKL. The CDR3 is 15 residues long. CDR3 region: CASSQVDREYYGYTF. For the CDR3, the DNA is TGCGCCAGCAGCCAAGTGGACAGGGAGTACTATGGCTACACCTTC.

V and J are TRBV4-1 and TRBJ1-5; the D is unclear. Germline lookup yields CDR1 MGHRA and CDR2 YSYEKL. The CDR3 spans 16 residues. V was clipped by 4 bases and J by 3 bases, with 16 bases between them. The CDR3 DNA follows: TGCGCCAGCAGCCCGGAGCCCTCACCCTTCAATCAGCCCCAGCATTTT. Its translation is CASSPEPSPFNQPQHF.

The chain employs TRBV5-1 and TRBJ2-5; 7 positions agree with TRBD2. The CDR3 consists of 14 residues. V lost 4 bases and J lost 5; bases outside the gene matches: 8. Germline V gene lookup returns CDR1 SGHRS and CDR2 YFSETQ. The DNA for the CDR3 is TGCGCCAGCAGCCTAGAAGCCGGGGGGGAGACCCAGTACTTC. Its translation is CASSLEAGGETQYF. Drawing the rest from reference TRBV5-1 and TRBJ2-5, the complete variable domain is KAGVTQTPRYLIKTRGQQVTLSCSPISGHRSVSWYQQTPGQGLQFLFEYFSETQRNKGNFPGRFSGRQFSNSRSEMNVSTLELGDSALYLCASSLEAGGETQYFGPGTRLLVL.

This chain connects TRBV10-3 to TRBJ2-3; D remains ambiguous. CDR1 and CDR2 (germline): ENHRY, SYGVKD. The CDR3 totals 11 residues. V lost 2 bases, J lost 10 bases, and 7 bases lay in between. The CDR3 sequence: CAISEVGSQYF. CDR3 coding DNA: TGTGCCATCAGTGAGGTGGGCTCGCAGTATTTT.

J is TRBJ2-7 and V is TRBV5-6; D is possibly TRBD1 (5 bases). V was shortened by 1 base and J by 6 bases, with 8 bases between the two germline ends. Germline assignment: CDR1 SGHDT and CDR2 YYEEEE. The CDR3 sequence is 12 residues long. CDR3 amino acids: CASSLTGLEQYV. In DNA form, the CDR3 reads TGTGCCAGCAGCTTGACAGGCCTCGAGCAGTACGTC.

The V gene is TRBV13, the J gene TRBJ2-7; D may be TRBD1 (5 bases). This CDR3 contains 14 residues. CDR1 and CDR2 (germline): PRHDT, FYEKMQ (reference sequence). V lost 5 bases to trimming and J lost 3 bases, with 14 bases between them. The CDR3 DNA reads TGTGCCAGCAGCGCTAGTTGGGGCAACTACGAGCAGTACTTC. Translation gives CASSASWGNYEQYF.

The chain uses TRBV29-1 and TRBJ2-1, with D unresolved. The V gene's germline CDR1 is SQVTM and CDR2 ANQGSEA. Trimming stripped 5 bases from V and 0 bases from J, with 20 bases between. This CDR3 spans 17 amino acids. This CDR3 is CSVSPYRFTSSYNEQFF. The CDR3 bases are TGCAGCGTTTCTCCTTACCGTTTTACTTCCTCCTACAATGAGCAGTTCTTC.

The chain combines TRBV15 with TRBJ2-1, with a weak D call TRBD2 (6 bases). V lost 1 base and J lost 8, with 9 bases in between. The CDR3 is 13 residues long. Looked up from germline, CDR1 is LNHNV and CDR2 is YYDKDF (reference sequence). The chain's CDR3 is CATSRGGEDEQFF. CDR3 sequence (DNA): TGTGCCACCAGCAGAGGGGGGGAGGATGAGCAGTTCTTC.